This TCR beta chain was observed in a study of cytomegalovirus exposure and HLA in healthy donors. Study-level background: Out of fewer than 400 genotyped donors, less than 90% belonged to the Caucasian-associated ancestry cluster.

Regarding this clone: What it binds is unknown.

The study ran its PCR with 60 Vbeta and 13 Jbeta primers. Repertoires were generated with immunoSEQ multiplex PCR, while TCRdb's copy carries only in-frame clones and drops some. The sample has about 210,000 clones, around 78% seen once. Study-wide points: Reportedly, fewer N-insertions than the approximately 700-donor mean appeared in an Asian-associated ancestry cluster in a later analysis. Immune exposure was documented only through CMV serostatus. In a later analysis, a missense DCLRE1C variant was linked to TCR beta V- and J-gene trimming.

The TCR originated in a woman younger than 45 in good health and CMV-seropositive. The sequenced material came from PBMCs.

CDR3 region: CASSLPGTGNYGYTF. The CDR3 coding sequence is TGTGCCAGCAGCCTACCCGGGACAGGGAACTATGGCTACACCTTC. The chain carries TRBV14 and TRBJ1-2; 9 bases align to TRBD1. CDR1 and CDR2 from the germline V gene are SGHDN and FVKESK. The CDR3 is 15 amino acids. V shed 4 bases and J 2 bases; nucleotides not matched to a gene: 5.